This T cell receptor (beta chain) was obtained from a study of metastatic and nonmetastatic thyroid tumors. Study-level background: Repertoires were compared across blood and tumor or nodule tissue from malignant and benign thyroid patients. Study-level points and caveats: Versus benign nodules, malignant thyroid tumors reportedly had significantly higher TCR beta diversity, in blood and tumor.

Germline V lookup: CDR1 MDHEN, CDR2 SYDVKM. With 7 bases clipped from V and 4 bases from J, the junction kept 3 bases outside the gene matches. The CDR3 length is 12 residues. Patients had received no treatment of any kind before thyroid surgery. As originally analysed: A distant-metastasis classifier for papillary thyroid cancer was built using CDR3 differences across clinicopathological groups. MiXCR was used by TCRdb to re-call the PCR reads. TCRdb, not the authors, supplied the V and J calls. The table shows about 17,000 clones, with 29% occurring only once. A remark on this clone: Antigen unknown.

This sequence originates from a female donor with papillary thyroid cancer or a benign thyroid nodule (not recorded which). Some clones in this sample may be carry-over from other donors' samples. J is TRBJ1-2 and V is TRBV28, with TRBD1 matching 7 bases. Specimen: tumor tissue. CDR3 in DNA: TGTGCCAGCATTACAGGGGCCTATGGCTACACCTTC. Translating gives CASITGAYGYTF.